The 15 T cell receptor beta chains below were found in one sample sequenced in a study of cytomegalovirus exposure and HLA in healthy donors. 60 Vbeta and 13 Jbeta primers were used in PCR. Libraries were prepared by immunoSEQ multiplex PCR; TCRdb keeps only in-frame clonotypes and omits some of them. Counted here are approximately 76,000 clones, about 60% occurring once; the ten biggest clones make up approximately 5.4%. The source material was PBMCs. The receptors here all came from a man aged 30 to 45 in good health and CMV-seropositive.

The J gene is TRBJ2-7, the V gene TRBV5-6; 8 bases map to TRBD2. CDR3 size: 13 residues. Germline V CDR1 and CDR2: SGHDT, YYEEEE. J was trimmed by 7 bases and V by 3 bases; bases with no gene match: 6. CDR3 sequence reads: CASSWGTSREQYF. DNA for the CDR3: TGTGCCAGCAGCTGGGGGACTAGTAGGGAGCAGTACTTC. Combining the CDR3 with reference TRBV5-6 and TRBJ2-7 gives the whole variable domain DAGVTQSPTHLIKTRGQQVTLRCSPKSGHDTVSWYQQALGQGPQFIFQYYEEEERQRGNFPDRFSGHQFPNYSSELNVNALLLGDSALYLCASSWGTSREQYFGPGTRLTVT.

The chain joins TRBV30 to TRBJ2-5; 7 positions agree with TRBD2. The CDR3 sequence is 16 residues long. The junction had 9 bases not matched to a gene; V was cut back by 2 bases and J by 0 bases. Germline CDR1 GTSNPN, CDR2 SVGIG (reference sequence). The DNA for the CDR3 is TGTGCCTGGAGTACCCAGACTAGCTCGTACCAAGAGACCCAGTACTTC. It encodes CAWSTQTSSYQETQYF.

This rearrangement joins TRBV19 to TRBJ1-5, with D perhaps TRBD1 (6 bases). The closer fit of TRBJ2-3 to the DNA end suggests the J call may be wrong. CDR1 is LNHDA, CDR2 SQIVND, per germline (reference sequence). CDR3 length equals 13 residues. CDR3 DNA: TGTGCCAGTAGTGAGGGGGTAATCAAGCCCCAGTATTTT. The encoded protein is CASSEGVIKPQYF.

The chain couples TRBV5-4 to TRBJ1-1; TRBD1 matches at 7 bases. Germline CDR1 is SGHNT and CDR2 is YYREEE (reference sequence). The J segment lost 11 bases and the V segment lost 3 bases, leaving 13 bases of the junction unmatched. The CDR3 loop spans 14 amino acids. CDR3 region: CASSWEMDRLSAFF. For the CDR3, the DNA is TGTGCCAGCAGCTGGGAAATGGACAGGTTGAGTGCTTTCTTT.

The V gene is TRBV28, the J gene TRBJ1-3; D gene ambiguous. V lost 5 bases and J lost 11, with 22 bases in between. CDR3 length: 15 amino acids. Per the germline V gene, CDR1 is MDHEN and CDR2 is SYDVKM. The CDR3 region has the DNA TGTGCCAGCAGTCTCTCCGGCGTATGGAGTATGTCCATATATTTT. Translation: CASSLSGVWSMSIYF.

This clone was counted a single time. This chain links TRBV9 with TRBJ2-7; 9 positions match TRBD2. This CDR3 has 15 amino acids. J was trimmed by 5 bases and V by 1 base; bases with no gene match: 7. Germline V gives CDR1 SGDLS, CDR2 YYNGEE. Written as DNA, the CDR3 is TGTGCCAGCAGCGTACTAGCGGGGATAAGGGACGAGCAGTACTTC. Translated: CASSVLAGIRDEQYF.

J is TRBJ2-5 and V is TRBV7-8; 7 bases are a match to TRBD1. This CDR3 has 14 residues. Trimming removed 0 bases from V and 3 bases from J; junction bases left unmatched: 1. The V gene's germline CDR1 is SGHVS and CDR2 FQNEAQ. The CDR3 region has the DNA TGTGCCAGCAGCTTAGCAGGGGGCGAAGAGACCCAGTACTTC. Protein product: CASSLAGGEETQYF.

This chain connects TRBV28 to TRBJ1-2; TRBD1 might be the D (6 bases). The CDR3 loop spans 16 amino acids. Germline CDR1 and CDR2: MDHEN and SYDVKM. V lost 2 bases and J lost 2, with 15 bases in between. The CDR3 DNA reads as TGTGCCAGCAGTTTAGCCGGTCGGGGACAAAACTATGGCTACACCTTC. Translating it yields CASSLAGRGQNYGYTF.

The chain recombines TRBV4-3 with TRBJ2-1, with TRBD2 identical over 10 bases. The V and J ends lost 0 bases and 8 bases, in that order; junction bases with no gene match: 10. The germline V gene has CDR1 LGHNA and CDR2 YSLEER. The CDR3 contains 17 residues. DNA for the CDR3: TGCGCCAGCAGCCAAGATTCTCTAGCTAGCGGGAGCTATGAGCAGTTCTTC. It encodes CASSQDSLASGSYEQFF.

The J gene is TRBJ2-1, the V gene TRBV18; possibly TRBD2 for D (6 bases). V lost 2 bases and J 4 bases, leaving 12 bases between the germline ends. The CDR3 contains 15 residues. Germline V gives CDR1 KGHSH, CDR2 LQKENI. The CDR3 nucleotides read TGTGCCAGCTCACCAACCGGGACTCCATACAATGAGCAGTTCTTC. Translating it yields CASSPTGTPYNEQFF. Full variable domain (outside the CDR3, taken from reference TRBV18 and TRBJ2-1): NAGVMQNPRHLVRRRGQEARLRCSPMKGHSHVYWYRQLPEEGLKFMVYLQKENIIDESGMPKERFSAEFPKEGPSILRIQQVVRGDSAAYFCASSPTGTPYNEQFFGPGTRLTVL.

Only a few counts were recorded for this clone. The CDR3: CASSQDRRLTDTQYF. CDR3 nucleotide sequence: TGTGCCAGCAGCCAAGATAGGAGGCTCACAGATACGCAGTATTTT. The gene calls are TRBV4-2 and TRBJ2-3, with D possibly matching TRBD2 (5 bases). V lost 0 bases, J lost 2 bases, and 9 bases lay in between. CDR3 length equals 15 residues. Per the germline V gene, CDR1 is LGHNA and CDR2 is YNFKEQ.

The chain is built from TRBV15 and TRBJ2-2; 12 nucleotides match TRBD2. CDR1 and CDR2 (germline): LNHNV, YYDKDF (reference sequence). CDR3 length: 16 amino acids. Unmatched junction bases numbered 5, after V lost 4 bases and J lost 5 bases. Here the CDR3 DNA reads TGTGCCACCAGCACCGGACTAGCGGGGAGAACCGGGGAGCTGTTTTTT. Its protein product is CATSTGLAGRTGELFF.

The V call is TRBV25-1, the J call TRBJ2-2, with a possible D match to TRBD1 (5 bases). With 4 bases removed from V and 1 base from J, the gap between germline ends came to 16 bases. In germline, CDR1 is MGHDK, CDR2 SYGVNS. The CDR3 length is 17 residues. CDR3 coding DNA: TGTGCCAGCAGTGGGGGCCCCTTTAACTTGAACACCGGGGAGCTGTTTTTT. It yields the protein CASSGGPFNLNTGELFF. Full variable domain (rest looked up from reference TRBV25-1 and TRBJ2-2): EADIYQTPRYLVIGTGKKITLECSQTMGHDKMYWYQQDPGMELHLIHYSYGVNSTEKGDLSSESTVSRIRTEHFPLTLESARPSHTSQYLCASSGGPFNLNTGELFFGEGSRLTVL.

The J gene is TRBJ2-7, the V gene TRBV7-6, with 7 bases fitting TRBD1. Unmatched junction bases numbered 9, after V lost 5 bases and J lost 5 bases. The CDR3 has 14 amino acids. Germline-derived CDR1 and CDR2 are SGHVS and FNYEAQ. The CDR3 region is CASSPRTGFNEQYF. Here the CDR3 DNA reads TGTGCCAGCAGCCCTCGGACAGGTTTCAACGAGCAGTACTTC.

Here the CDR3 reads CASSKASGRAEYEQYF. The CDR3, as DNA: TGTGCCAGTAGTAAAGCTAGCGGGAGGGCGGAGTACGAGCAGTACTTC. The rearrangement uses TRBV19 and TRBJ2-7; 12 nucleotides agree with TRBD2. V trimming: 4 bases; J trimming: 4 bases; junction bases outside the gene matches: 8. The CDR3 spans 16 residues. Germline-derived CDR1 and CDR2 are LNHDA and SQIVND (reference sequence).